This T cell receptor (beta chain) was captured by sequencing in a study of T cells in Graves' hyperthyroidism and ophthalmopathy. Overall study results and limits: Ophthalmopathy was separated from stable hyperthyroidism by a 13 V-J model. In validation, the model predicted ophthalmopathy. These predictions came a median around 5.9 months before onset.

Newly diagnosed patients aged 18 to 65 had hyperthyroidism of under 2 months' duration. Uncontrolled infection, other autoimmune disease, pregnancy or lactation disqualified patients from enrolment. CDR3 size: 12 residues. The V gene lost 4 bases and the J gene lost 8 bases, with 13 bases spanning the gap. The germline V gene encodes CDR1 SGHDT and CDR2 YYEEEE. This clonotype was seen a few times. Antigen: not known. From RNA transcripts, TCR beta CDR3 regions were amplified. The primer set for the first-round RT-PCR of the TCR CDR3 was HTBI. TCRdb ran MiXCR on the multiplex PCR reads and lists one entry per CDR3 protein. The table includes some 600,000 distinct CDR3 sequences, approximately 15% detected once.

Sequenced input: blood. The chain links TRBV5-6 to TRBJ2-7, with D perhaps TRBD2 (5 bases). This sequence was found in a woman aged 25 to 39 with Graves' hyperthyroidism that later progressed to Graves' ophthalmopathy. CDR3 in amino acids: CASSLSGYQQYF. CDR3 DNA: TGTGCCAGCAGCCTGTCGGGGTACCAGCAGTACTTC. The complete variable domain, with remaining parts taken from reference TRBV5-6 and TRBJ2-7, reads DAGVTQSPTHLIKTRGQQVTLRCSPKSGHDTVSWYQQALGQGPQFIFQYYEEEERQRGNFPDRFSGHQFPNYSSELNVNALLLGDSALYLCASSLSGYQQYFGPGTRLTVT.